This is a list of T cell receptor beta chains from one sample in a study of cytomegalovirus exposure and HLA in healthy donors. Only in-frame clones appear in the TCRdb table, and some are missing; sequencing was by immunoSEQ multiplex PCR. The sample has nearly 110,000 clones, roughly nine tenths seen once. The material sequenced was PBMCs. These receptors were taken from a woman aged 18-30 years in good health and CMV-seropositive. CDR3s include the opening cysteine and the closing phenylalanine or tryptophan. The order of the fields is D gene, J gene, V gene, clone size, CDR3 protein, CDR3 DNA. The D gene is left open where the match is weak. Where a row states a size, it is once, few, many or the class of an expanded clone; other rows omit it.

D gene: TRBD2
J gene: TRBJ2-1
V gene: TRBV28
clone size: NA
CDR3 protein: CASETSGGDNEQFF
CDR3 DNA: TGTGCCAGCGAGACTAGCGGGGGGGACAATGAGCAGTTCTTC

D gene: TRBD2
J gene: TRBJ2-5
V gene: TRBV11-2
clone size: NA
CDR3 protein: CASSLQVVSGGTRETQYF
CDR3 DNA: TGTGCCAGCAGCTTACAAGTAGTTAGCGGGGGCACAAGAGAGACCCAGTACTTC

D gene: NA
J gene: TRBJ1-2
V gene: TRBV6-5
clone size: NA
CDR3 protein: CASSYDREYGYTF
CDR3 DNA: TGTGCCAGCAGTTACGACAGAGAGTATGGCTACACCTTC

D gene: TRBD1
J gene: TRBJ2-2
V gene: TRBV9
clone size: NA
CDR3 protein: CASNGQGVTGELFF
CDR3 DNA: TGTGCCAGCAACGGACAGGGGGTAACCGGGGAGCTGTTTTTT

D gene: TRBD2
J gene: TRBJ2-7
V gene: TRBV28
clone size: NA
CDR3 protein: CASSLAGDDEQYF
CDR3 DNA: TGTGCCAGCAGCCTAGCGGGGGACGACGAGCAGTACTTC

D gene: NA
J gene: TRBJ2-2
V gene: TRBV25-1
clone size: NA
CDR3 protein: CASSDGNAHTGELFF
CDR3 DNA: TGTGCCAGCAGTGACGGGAATGCCCACACCGGGGAGCTGTTTTTT

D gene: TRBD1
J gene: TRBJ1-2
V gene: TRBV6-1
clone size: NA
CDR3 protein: CASNLQGASNYGYTF
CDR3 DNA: TGTGCCAGCAACCTACAGGGGGCGAGTAACTATGGCTACACCTTC

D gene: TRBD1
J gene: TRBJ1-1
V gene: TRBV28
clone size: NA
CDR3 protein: CASSLWTGGTEAFF
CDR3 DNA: TGTGCCAGCAGTTTATGGACAGGGGGCACTGAAGCTTTCTTT

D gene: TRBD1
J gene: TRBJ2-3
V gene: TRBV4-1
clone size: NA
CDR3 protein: CASSQEDRVTDTQYF
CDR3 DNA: TGCGCCAGCAGCCAAGAGGACAGGGTCACAGATACGCAGTATTTT

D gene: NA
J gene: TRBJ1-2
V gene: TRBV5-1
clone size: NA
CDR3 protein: CASSLDTIYGYTF
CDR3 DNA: TGCGCCAGCAGCTTGGACACTATCTATGGCTACACCTTC

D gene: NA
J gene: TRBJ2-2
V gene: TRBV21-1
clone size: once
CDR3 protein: CASSNKTSGDPNTGELFF
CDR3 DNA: TGTGCCAGCAGCAATAAGACTAGCGGGGATCCAAACACCGGGGAGCTGTTTTTT

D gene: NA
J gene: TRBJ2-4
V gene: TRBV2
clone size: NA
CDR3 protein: CASRDSLAKNIQYF
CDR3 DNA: TGTGCCAGCAGGGACTCCTTAGCCAAAAACATTCAGTACTTC

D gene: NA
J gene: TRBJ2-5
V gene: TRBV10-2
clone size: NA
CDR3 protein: CASDPGRGETQYF
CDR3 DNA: TGCGCCAGCGATCCCGGGCGGGGAGAGACCCAGTACTTC

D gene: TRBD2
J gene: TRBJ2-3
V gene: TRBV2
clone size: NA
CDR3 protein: CASSRLAGGSTDTQYF
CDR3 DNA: TGTGCCAGCAGCCGACTAGCGGGGGGGTCCACAGATACGCAGTATTTT

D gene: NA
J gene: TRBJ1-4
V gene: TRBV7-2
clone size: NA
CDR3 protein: CASSSAGRLNEKLFF
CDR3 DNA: TGTGCCAGCAGTTCGGCGGGGCGGCTTAATGAAAAACTGTTTTTT

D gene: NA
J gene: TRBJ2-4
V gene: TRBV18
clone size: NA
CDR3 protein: CASSPPFEQGANIQYF
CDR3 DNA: TGTGCCAGCTCACCACCCTTCGAACAGGGTGCAAACATTCAGTACTTC

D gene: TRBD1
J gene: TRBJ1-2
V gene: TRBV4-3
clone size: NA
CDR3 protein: CASSQNQGGYQGYTF
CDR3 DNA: TGCGCCAGCAGCCAAAACCAGGGGGGATATCAAGGCTACACCTTC

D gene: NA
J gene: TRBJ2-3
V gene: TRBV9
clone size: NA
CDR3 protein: CASSSGTSTDTQYF
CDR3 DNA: TGTGCCAGCAGCTCCGGGACTAGCACAGATACGCAGTATTTT

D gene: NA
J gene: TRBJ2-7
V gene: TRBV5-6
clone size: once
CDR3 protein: CASGGDGDYEQYF
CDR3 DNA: TGTGCCAGCGGCGGGGACGGCGACTACGAGCAGTACTTC

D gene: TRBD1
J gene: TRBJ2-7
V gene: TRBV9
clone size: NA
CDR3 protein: CASSVGDGQGGSYEQYF
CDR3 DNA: TGTGCCAGCAGCGTGGGGGATGGACAGGGAGGCTCCTACGAGCAGTACTTC

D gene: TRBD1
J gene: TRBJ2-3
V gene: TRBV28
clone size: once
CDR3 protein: CASSSGQGPDTQYF
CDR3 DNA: TGTGCCAGCAGTTCGGGACAGGGTCCAGATACGCAGTATTTT

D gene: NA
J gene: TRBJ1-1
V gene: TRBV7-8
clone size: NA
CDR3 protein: CASSLDLRGNTEAFF
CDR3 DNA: TGTGCCAGCAGCTTAGACCTCAGGGGGAACACTGAAGCTTTCTTT